Listed below are T cell receptor beta chains from one sample, sequenced in a study of blood T cell repertoires in COVID-19. Repertoires were generated with immunoSEQ multiplex PCR, while TCRdb's copy carries only in-frame clones and drops some. The sample carries almost 300,000 clones, about 87% recorded once. Sequencing was done on a sample of peripheral blood. The receptors shown here come from a man in his 70s with acute or convalescent COVID-19. Each CDR3 is given with its conserved first and last residue. The order of the fields is J gene, V gene, clone size, D gene, CDR3 DNA, CDR3 protein. The D gene is left open where the match is weak. Size tells how often a clone was seen (once, few, many) or the class of an expanded clone, and some rows leave it out.

TRBJ2-2	TRBV9	.	TRBD2	TGTGCCAGCAGCGGTAAGCGGGAAAACACCGGGGAGCTGTTTTTT	CASSGKRENTGELFF
TRBJ2-2	TRBV6-5	once	TRBD1	TGTGCCAGCAGTCGACAGGGGTCCTACACCGGGGAGCTGTTTTTT	CASSRQGSYTGELFF
TRBJ1-2	TRBV5-5	.	TRBD1	TGTGCCAGCAGCTTGGCGACAGGGAGAGCTAACTATGGCTACACCTTC	CASSLATGRANYGYTF
TRBJ2-5	TRBV13	.	TRBD1	TGTGCCAGCAGCTTAGGACAGGGGAAACAAGAGACCCAGTACTTC	CASSLGQGKQETQYF
TRBJ1-6	TRBV9	.	TRBD1	TGTGCCAGCAGCCCGGGACAGGCTTCACCCCTCCACTTT	CASSPGQASPLHF
TRBJ1-3	TRBV6-5	.	.	TGTGCCAGCAGTTACGCCCCCGGGAACACCATATATTTT	CASSYAPGNTIYF
TRBJ2-7	TRBV18	.	.	TGTGCCAGCTCACTCAAGACAGAGTCTCCACCCTACGAGCAGTACTTC	CASSLKTESPPYEQYF
TRBJ1-3	TRBV7-8	.	.	TGTGCCAGCAGCTCACAGGGTACTCTCGTAAACACCATATATTTT	CASSSQGTLVNTIYF
TRBJ1-2	TRBV7-2	.	.	TGTGCCAGCAGCCTGGACAGCTATGGCTACACCTTC	CASSLDSYGYTF
TRBJ2-1	TRBV5-1	.	TRBD2	TGCGCCAGCAGCTTGGGGCCAGCGGGGTCCGGGGACAATGAGCAGTTCTTC	CASSLGPAGSGDNEQFF
TRBJ2-7	TRBV15	.	.	TGTGCCACCAGCAGAGGCTACTACGAGCAGTACTTC	CATSRGYYEQYF